These 22 T cell receptor beta chains were sequenced from one sample in a study of a mutant IDH1 vaccine in newly diagnosed glioma. Profiling relied on immunoSEQ multiplex PCR, and the TCRdb table lists in-frame clones only, not all of them. The table records 60,000 to 65,000 clones, roughly four fifths of them present only once. The time point denotes: week 47, end of study. Every single dose of the vaccine, 300 ug of mutant IDH1 20-mer peptide, came with topical imiquimod. No antigens are known for them. The sample consisted of PBMCs, taken from a glioma patient whose treatment included an IDH1 peptide vaccine. Receptor source: a man younger than 45 with glioma.

The chain uses TRBV5-1 and TRBJ2-7; a possible D gene is TRBD2 (6 bases). This CDR3 has 17 residues. Germline CDR1 and CDR2: SGHRS and YFSETQ. V lost 0 bases, J lost 4 bases, and 20 bases lay in between. CDR3 sequence reads: CASSLVWWPGLGYEQYF. The CDR3 bases are TGCGCCAGCAGCTTGGTGTGGTGGCCGGGACTTGGGTACGAGCAGTACTTC.

The chain is built from TRBV6-1 and TRBJ1-1; TRBD1 matches 7 bases. V gave up 4 bases and J gave up 0 bases; unmatched junction bases: 11. Germline lookup yields CDR1 MNHNS and CDR2 SASEGT. The CDR3 is 17 residues long. The CDR3, as DNA: TGTGCCAGCAGTGCCGAGGGGGCACTATCGTTGAACACTGAAGCTTTCTTT. This sequence encodes CASSAEGALSLNTEAFF.

The CDR3 sequence is CASSEDRGNQPQHF. In DNA, the CDR3 is TGTGCCAGCAGTGAGGACAGGGGCAATCAGCCCCAGCATTTT. The gene calls are TRBV2 and TRBJ1-5, with 8 nucleotides matching TRBD1. The CDR3 covers 14 residues. Trimming took 3 bases from V and 2 from J; bases not matched to a gene: 0. CDR1 SNHLY and CDR2 FYNNEI come from the germline V gene.

This chain uses TRBV2 with TRBJ2-7, with 10 bases fitting TRBD2. Looked up from germline, CDR1 is SNHLY and CDR2 is FYNNEI. The junction had 10 bases not matched to a gene; V was cut back by 5 bases and J by 0 bases. The length of the CDR3 is 17 residues. CDR3 DNA: TGTGCCAGCAGTCCGATAGCGGGGGGCTCCAGCTCCTACGAGCAGTACTTC. Its protein product is CASSPIAGGSSSYEQYF.

This clone has more than one count but fewer than ten. In DNA form, the CDR3 reads TGTGCCAGCCGACCGGACTATGGCTACACCTTC. It codes for CASRPDYGYTF. The genes are TRBV28 and TRBJ1-2; D uncertain. Trimming left V 8 bases short and J 3 bases short, with 7 bases between. CDR1 is MDHEN, CDR2 SYDVKM, per germline. The CDR3 runs to 11 residues.

V is TRBV2 and J is TRBJ2-1; 8 nucleotides agree with TRBD2. V lost 3 bases, J lost 6 bases, and 7 bases stayed unmatched. This CDR3 is 15 amino acids long. Germline lookup yields CDR1 SNHLY and CDR2 FYNNEI. The DNA for the CDR3 is TGTGCCAGCAGTGAGGAAACGGGGGGGCCCAATGAGCAGTTCTTC. Translating it yields CASSEETGGPNEQFF.

The chain uses TRBV19 and TRBJ2-1; tentative D call: TRBD2 (5 bases). Per the germline V gene, CDR1 is LNHDA and CDR2 is SQIVND (reference sequence). Trimming pared 2 bases from V and 0 bases from J, leaving 8 bases between. CDR3 size: 15 residues. Written as DNA, the CDR3 is TGTGCCAGTAGTATATTTGGGAGCTCCTACAATGAGCAGTTCTTC. Residues: CASSIFGSSYNEQFF.

This clone was observed once. The gene calls are TRBV28 and TRBJ1-4, with D hard to call. Germline lookup yields CDR1 MDHEN and CDR2 SYDVKM. V lost 1 base, J lost 0 bases, and 9 bases lay in between. This CDR3 contains 16 residues. CDR3 sequence (DNA): TGTGCCAGCAGTTTATTGGGCTCTCCAACTAATGAAAAACTGTTTTTT. The encoded protein is CASSLLGSPTNEKLFF.

Notes on this clone: The junction does not match germline at one end; this may be a read error. The chain joins TRBV18 to TRBJ1-5, with 8 bases matching TRBD1. This CDR3 is 14 amino acids long. Germline-derived CDR1 and CDR2 are KGHSH and LQKENI. CDR3 bases: TGTGCCAGCTCAGGGCCAGGGGGCAACCAGCCCCAGCATTTT. Its translation is CASSGPGGNQPQHF.

The CDR3 coding sequence is TGTGCCAGCAGCTTAGCGCAACTAGCTTCCACAGATACGCAGTATTTT. As protein: CASSLAQLASTDTQYF. This chain uses TRBV7-9 with TRBJ2-3, with a possible D match to TRBD2 (6 bases). This CDR3 spans 16 amino acids. Germline V gives CDR1 SEHNR, CDR2 FQNEAQ (reference sequence). V was trimmed by 0 bases and J by 2 bases, leaving 12 bases between them.

This chain connects TRBV9 to TRBJ2-2; a possible D gene is TRBD1 (6 bases). CDR1 and CDR2 from the germline V gene are SGDLS and YYNGEE. V gave up 3 bases and J gave up 1 base, with 13 bases separating them. The CDR3 totals 16 residues. The CDR3: CASSAYRVGNTGELFF. The CDR3 nucleotides read TGTGCCAGCAGCGCTTACAGGGTGGGGAACACCGGGGAGCTGTTTTTT.

This clone was observed a single time. The gene calls are TRBV6-6 and TRBJ2-7, with D unresolved. Germline CDR1 reads MNHNY; CDR2 reads SVGAGI (reference sequence). V was pared by 6 bases and J by 0 bases, with 9 bases between. The CDR3 runs to 13 residues. The CDR3 sequence is CASRLRSSYEQYF. CDR3 DNA sequence: TGTGCCAGCAGGCTAAGGAGCTCCTACGAGCAGTACTTC.

V gene TRBV11-2 combines with J gene TRBJ2-2; TRBD2 is a possible D gene (6 bases). CDR3 length: 16 amino acids. Germline values: CDR1 SGHAT, CDR2 FQNNGV. Trimming pared 1 base from V and 5 bases from J, leaving 14 bases between. CDR3: CASSLGRGGETGELFF. Here the CDR3 DNA reads TGTGCCAGCAGCTTAGGGCGGGGTGGAGAAACCGGGGAGCTGTTTTTT.

V usage is TRBV5-1 and J usage is TRBJ1-5; 10 bases map to TRBD1. The CDR3 covers 14 residues. Germline V gives CDR1 SGHRS, CDR2 YFSETQ. Trimming took 4 bases from V and 7 from J; bases not matched to a gene: 5. The CDR3 region is CASSPTGGQQPQHF. For the CDR3, the DNA is TGCGCCAGCAGCCCGACAGGGGGCCAACAGCCCCAGCATTTT.

J is TRBJ1-4 and V is TRBV11-2; 9 bases fit TRBD1. This CDR3 is 15 amino acids long. V lost 5 bases and J lost 5; bases outside the gene matches: 6. In germline, CDR1 is SGHAT, CDR2 FQNNGV. Here the CDR3 DNA reads TGTGCCAGCAGCCCGGGACAGGGTGCGAATGAAAAACTGTTTTTT. Protein sequence: CASSPGQGANEKLFF.

In its sample, this clone was seen once. V is TRBV25-1 and J is TRBJ2-1, with D perhaps matching TRBD1 (5 bases). The CDR3 covers 17 residues. The V gene's germline CDR1 is MGHDK and CDR2 SYGVNS. V lost 3 bases and J lost 9, with 24 bases in between. CDR3 protein: CASSEDWTPRHNSEQFF. In DNA, the CDR3 is TGTGCCAGCAGTGAGGATTGGACACCACGCCACAATAGTGAGCAGTTCTTC.

The chain couples TRBV6-5 to TRBJ2-1; the match to TRBD2 covers 8 bases. The germline V gene encodes CDR1 MNHEY and CDR2 SVGAGI. There are 15 residues in the CDR3. Trimming cost V 6 bases and J 4 bases; bases outside gene matches: 8. CDR3 loop: CASSPSSGPYNEQFF. CDR3 nucleotides: TGTGCCAGCAGCCCCTCTAGCGGGCCGTACAATGAGCAGTTCTTC.

This clone was observed a handful of times. This chain uses TRBV6-5 with TRBJ1-1, with D maybe TRBD1 (6 bases). Trimming took off 2 bases at V and 5 bases at J, with 9 bases between the two ends. The CDR3 totals 13 residues. CDR1 MNHEY and CDR2 SVGAGI come from the germline V gene. CDR3: CASSYGGVTEAFF. CDR3 coding DNA: TGTGCCAGCAGTTACGGGGGCGTGACTGAAGCTTTCTTT.

This clone came up a few times. V usage is TRBV5-4 and J usage is TRBJ1-6; D gene unclear. This CDR3 has 19 residues. The germline CDR1 and CDR2 sequences are SGHNT and YYREEE (reference sequence). With 6 bases removed from V and 0 bases from J, the gap between germline ends came to 22 bases. CDR3 sequence: CASTKTVGITSSYNSPLHF. The CDR3 coding sequence is TGTGCCAGCACCAAAACGGTCGGGATAACAAGCTCCTATAATTCACCCCTCCACTTT.

This clone has only one observation. The gene calls are TRBV5-4 and TRBJ1-4, with 8 bases that match TRBD1. The CDR3 is 16 residues long. V lost 4 bases and J lost 3; bases outside the gene matches: 8. Germline CDR1 reads SGHNT; CDR2 reads YYREEE (reference sequence). Here the CDR3 reads CASSGGTGGANEKLFF. In DNA form, the CDR3 reads TGTGCCAGCAGCGGGGGGACAGGCGGGGCTAATGAAAAACTGTTTTTT.

This clone appeared a few times. J is TRBJ1-1 and V is TRBV2; D remains unclear. From germline, CDR1 is SNHLY and CDR2 FYNNEI. CDR3 length: 14 amino acids. V gave up 4 bases and J gave up 11 bases, with 20 bases separating them. The CDR3 DNA follows: TGTGCCAGCAGTGTTATCGGACGTAGCGCCGGGGCTTTCTTT. This translates into CASSVIGRSAGAFF.

V and J are TRBV27 and TRBJ2-1; 8 nucleotides match TRBD1. J lost 5 bases, V lost 1 base, and 7 bases had no gene match. CDR3 length equals 16 residues. Germline V gene sequence: CDR1 MNHEY, CDR2 SMNVEV (reference sequence). This chain's CDR3 is CASSLYRTGFDNEQFF. The CDR3 coding sequence is TGTGCCAGCAGTTTATATCGGACAGGGTTCGACAATGAGCAGTTCTTC.